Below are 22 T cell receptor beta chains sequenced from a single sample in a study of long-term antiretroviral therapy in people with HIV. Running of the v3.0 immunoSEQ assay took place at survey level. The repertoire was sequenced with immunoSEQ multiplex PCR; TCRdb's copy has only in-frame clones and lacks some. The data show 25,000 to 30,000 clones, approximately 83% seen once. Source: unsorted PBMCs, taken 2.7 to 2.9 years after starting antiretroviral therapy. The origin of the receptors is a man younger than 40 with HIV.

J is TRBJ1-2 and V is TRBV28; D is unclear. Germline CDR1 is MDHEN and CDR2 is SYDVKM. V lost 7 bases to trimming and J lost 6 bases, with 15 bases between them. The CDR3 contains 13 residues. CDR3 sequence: CASTSLGANGYTF. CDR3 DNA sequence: TGTGCCAGCACCTCCCTCGGAGCAAATGGCTACACCTTC.

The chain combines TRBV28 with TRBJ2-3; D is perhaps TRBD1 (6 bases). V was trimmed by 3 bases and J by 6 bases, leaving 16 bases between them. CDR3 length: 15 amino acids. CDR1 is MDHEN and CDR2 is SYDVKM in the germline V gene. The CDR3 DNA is TGTGCCAGCAGTTTCGGCACAGGGTCGTTGGATACGCAGTATTTT. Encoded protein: CASSFGTGSLDTQYF.

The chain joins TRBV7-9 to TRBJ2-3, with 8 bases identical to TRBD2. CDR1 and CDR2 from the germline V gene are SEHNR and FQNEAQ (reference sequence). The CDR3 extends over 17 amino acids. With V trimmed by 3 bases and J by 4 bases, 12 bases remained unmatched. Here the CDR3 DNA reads TGTGCCAGCAGCTTTAGCCCCAGCGGGAGAGGGGCAGATACGCAGTATTTT. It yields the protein CASSFSPSGRGADTQYF.

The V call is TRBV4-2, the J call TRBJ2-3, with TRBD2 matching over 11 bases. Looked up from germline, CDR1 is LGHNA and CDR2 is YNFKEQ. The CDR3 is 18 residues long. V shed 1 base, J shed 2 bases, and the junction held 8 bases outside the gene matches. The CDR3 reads CASSQGKASGGITDTQYF. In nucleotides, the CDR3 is TGTGCCAGCAGCCAAGGGAAGGCTAGCGGGGGGATCACAGATACGCAGTATTTT.

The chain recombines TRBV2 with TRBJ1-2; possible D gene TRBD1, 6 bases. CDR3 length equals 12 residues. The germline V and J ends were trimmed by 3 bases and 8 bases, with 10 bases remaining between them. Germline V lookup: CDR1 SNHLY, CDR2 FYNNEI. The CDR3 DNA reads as TGTGCCAGCAGTGAGTGGGGGCTAGGCTACACCTTC. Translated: CASSEWGLGYTF.

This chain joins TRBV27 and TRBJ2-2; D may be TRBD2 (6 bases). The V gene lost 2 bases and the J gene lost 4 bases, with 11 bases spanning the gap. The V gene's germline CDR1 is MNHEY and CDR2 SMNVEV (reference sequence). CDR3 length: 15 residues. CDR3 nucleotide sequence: TGTGCCAGCAGTTTAACTCCTAGCGTCACCGGGGAGCTGTTTTTT. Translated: CASSLTPSVTGELFF.

The CDR3 DNA reads TGTGCCACCAGCAGAGGACCAAAGATTCAGTACTTC. It is translated as CATSRGPKIQYF. The chain uses TRBV15 and TRBJ2-4; D is ambiguous. This CDR3 has 12 residues. Per germline, CDR1 LNHNV and CDR2 YYDKDF (reference sequence). Trimming left V 1 base short and J 10 bases short, with 8 bases between.

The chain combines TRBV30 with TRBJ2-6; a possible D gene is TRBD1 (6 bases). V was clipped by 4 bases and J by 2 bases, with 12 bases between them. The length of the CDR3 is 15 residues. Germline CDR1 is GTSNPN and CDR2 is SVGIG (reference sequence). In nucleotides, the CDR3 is TGTGCCTGGAACCTCGGGACACCTGGGGCCAACGTCCTGACTTTC. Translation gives CAWNLGTPGANVLTF.

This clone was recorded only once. CDR3 sequence reads: CSASDHEQYF. CDR3 bases: TGCAGTGCTAGTGACCACGAGCAGTACTTC. This chain links TRBV20-1 with TRBJ2-7; no definite D call. Germline V gene sequence: CDR1 DFQATT, CDR2 SNEGSKA (reference sequence). V was trimmed by 3 bases and J by 5 bases, leaving 5 bases between them. The CDR3 contains 10 residues.

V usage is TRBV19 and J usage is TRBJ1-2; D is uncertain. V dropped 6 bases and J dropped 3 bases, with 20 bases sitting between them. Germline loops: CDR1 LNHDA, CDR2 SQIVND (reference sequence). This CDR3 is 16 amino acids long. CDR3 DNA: TGTGCCAGTAGCCGGCAGGAGAGCATCATGGACTATGGCTACACCTTC. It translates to CASSRQESIMDYGYTF.

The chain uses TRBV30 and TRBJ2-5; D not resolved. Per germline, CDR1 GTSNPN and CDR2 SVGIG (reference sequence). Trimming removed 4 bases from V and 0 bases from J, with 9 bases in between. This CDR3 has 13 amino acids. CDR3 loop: CAWTRTNQETQYF. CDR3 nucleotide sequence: TGTGCCTGGACGCGTACTAACCAAGAGACCCAGTACTTC.

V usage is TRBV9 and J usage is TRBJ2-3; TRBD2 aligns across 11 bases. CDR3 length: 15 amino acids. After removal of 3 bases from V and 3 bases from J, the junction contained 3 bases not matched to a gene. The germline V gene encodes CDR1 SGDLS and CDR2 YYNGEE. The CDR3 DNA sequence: TGTGCCAGCAGCGGACTAGCGGGGAAAACAGATACGCAGTATTTT. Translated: CASSGLAGKTDTQYF.

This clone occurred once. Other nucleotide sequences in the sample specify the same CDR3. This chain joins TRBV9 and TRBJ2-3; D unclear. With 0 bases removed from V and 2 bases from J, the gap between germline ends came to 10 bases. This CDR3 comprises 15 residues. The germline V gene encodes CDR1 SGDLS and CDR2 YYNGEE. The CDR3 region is CASSVAGSPTDTQYF. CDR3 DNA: TGTGCCAGCAGCGTAGCCGGCTCTCCCACAGATACGCAGTATTTT.

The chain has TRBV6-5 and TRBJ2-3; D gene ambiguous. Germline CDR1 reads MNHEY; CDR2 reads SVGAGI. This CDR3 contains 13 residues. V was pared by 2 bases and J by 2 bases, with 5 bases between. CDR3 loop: CASSYDLTDTQYF. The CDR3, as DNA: TGTGCCAGCAGTTACGACCTCACAGATACGCAGTATTTT.

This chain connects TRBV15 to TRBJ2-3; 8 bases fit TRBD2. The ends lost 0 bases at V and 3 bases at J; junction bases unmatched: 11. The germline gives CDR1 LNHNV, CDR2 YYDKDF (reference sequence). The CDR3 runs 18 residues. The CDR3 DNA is TGTGCCACCAGCAGAGATGGTGTACCGGGGGGGGGTACAGATACGCAGTATTTT. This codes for CATSRDGVPGGGTDTQYF.

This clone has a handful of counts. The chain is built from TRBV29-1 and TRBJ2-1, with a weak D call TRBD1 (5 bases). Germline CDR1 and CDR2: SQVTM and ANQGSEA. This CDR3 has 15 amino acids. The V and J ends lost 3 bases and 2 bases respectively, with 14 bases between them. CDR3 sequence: CSVDTPATAYNEQFF. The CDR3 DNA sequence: TGCAGCGTTGATACCCCCGCGACAGCCTACAATGAGCAGTTCTTC.

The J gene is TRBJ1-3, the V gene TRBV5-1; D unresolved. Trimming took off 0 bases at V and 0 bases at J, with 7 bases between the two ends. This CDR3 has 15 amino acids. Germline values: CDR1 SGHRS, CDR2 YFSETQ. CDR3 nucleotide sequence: TGCGCCAGCAGCTTGGCCGGAAACTCTGGAAACACCATATATTTT. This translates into CASSLAGNSGNTIYF.

In nucleotides, the CDR3 is TGTGCCAGCATGCTAGCGGGGGGGCACAATGAGCAGTTCTTC. Its translation is CASMLAGGHNEQFF. V usage is TRBV6-5 and J usage is TRBJ2-1; 12 bases match TRBD2. CDR1 is MNHEY and CDR2 is SVGAGI in the germline V gene. V lost 7 bases to trimming and J lost 5 bases; unmatched junction nucleotides: 3. This CDR3 has 14 amino acids.

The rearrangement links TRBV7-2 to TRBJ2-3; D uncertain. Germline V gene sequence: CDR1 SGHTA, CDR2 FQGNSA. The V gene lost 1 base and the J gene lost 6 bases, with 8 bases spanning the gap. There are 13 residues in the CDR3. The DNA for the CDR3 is TGTGCCAGCAGCTTAGTAGTGTGGGATACGCAGTATTTT. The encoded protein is CASSLVVWDTQYF.

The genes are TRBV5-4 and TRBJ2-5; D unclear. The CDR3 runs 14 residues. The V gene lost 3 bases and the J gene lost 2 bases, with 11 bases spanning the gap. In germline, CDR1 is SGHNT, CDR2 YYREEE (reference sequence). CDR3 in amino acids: CASSYEERQETQYF. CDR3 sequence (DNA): TGTGCCAGCAGCTACGAGGAGAGACAAGAGACCCAGTACTTC.

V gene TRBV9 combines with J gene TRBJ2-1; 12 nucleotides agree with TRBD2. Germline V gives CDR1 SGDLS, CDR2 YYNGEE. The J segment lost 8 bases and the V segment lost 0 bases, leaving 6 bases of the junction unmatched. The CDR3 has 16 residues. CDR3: CASSVDLAGGYDEQFF. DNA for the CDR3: TGTGCCAGCAGCGTAGACCTAGCGGGAGGGTACGATGAGCAGTTCTTC. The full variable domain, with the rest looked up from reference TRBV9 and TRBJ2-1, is DSGVTQTPKHLITATGQRVTLRCSPRSGDLSVYWYQQSLDQGLQFLIQYYNGEERAKGNILERFSAQQFPDLHSELNLSSLELGDSALYFCASSVDLAGGYDEQFFGPGTRLTVL.

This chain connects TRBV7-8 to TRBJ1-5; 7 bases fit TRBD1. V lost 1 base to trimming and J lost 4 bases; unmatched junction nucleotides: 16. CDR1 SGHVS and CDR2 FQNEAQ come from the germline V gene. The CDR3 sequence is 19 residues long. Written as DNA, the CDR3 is TGTGCCAGCAGCTTAGAACAGGACAGGAGGCGGGATGATAATCAGCCCCAGCATTTT. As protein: CASSLEQDRRRDDNQPQHF.